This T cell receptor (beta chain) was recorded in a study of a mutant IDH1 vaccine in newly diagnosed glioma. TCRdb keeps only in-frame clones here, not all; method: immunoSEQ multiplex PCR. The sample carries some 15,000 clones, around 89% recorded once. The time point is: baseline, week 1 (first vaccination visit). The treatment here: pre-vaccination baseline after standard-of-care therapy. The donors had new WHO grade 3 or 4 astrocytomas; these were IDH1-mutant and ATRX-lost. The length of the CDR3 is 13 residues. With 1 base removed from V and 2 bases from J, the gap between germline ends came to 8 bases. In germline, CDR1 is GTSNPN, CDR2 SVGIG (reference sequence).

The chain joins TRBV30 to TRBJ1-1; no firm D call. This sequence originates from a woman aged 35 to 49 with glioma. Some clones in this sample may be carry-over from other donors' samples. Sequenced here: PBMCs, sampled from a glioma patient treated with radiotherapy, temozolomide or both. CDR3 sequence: CAWSGDGNTEAFF. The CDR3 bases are TGTGCCTGGAGTGGTGACGGTAACACTGAAGCTTTCTTT.